These T cell receptor beta chains were read from a single sample in a study of graft-versus-host responses after intestinal transplantation. The antigens for these receptors are not known. Produced via immunoSEQ multiplex PCR; TCRdb's table is partial and in-frame only. The sample records roughly 120,000 clones, approximately 94% being singletons. The sequences come from unstimulated CD4+ T cells sorted from spleen or lymph node cells, collected before transplant. The receptors here all came from a human donor who was the organ donor for an intestinal transplant. Each CDR3 is given with its conserved first and last residue. The D gene is left open where the match is weak. Part of the rows lack a size; the others show once, few, many or a class for expanded clones.

size: .; J: TRBJ2-7; D: TRBD1; V: TRBV5-1; CDR3: CASSGYRGYGEQYF; DNA: TGCGCCAGCAGCGGCTACAGGGGATACGGCGAGCAGTACTTC
size: .; J: TRBJ2-1; D: TRBD2; V: TRBV10-3; CDR3: CASSSGTSGRTEQFF; DNA: TGTGCCAGCAGCAGCGGGACTAGCGGGAGAACAGAGCAGTTCTTC
size: few; J: TRBJ1-4; D: .; V: TRBV11-3; CDR3: CASSLGTEKLFF; DNA: TGTGCCAGCAGCTTAGGAACTGAAAAACTGTTTTTT
size: .; J: TRBJ1-5; D: .; V: TRBV18; CDR3: CASSPPAGGNQPQHF; DNA: TGTGCCAGCTCACCACCAGCAGGGGGCAATCAGCCCCAGCATTTT
size: .; J: TRBJ1-2; D: TRBD1; V: TRBV27; CDR3: CASSFADRAGGYTF; DNA: TGTGCCAGCAGTTTCGCGGACAGGGCTGGTGGCTACACCTTC
size: .; J: TRBJ2-5; D: .; V: TRBV9; CDR3: CASSAGDLSVQETQYF; DNA: TGTGCCAGCAGCGCCGGGGACTTGAGTGTCCAAGAGACCCAGTACTTC
size: .; J: TRBJ2-7; D: .; V: TRBV5-3; CDR3: CARSLGSTLDEQYF; DNA: TGTGCCAGAAGCTTGGGGTCAACCCTTGACGAGCAGTACTTC
size: .; J: TRBJ1-1; D: .; V: TRBV2; CDR3: CASSREQEAFF; DNA: TGTGCCAGCAGCAGAGAACAAGAAGCTTTCTTT
size: .; J: TRBJ2-1; D: TRBD2; V: TRBV2; CDR3: CASSESAGVLREQFF; DNA: TGTGCCAGCAGTGAATCGGCGGGAGTTCTAAGAGAGCAGTTCTTC
size: .; J: TRBJ2-7; D: .; V: TRBV6-5; CDR3: CASSYGFSSYEQYF; DNA: TGTGCCAGCAGTTACGGATTTAGCTCCTACGAGCAGTACTTC
size: .; J: TRBJ2-2; D: .; V: TRBV6-5; CDR3: CASSDGPNTGELFF; DNA: TGTGCCAGCAGTGATGGTCCCAACACCGGGGAGCTGTTTTTT
size: .; J: TRBJ2-2; D: .; V: TRBV5-4; CDR3: CASSLGPNANTGELFF; DNA: TGTGCCAGCAGCTTGGGGCCAAACGCGAACACCGGGGAGCTGTTTTTT
size: .; J: TRBJ1-6; D: .; V: TRBV2; CDR3: CASSGKGDRDNSPLHF; DNA: TGTGCCAGCAGTGGAAAGGGAGACAGAGACAATTCACCCCTCCACTTT
size: .; J: TRBJ2-3; D: TRBD2; V: TRBV4-2; CDR3: CASSQVGLAVGDTQYF; DNA: TGTGCCAGCAGCCAAGTGGGACTAGCGGTGGGGGATACGCAGTATTTT
size: .; J: TRBJ2-7; D: .; V: TRBV7-2; CDR3: CASSLSSVGGGYEQYF; DNA: TGTGCCAGCAGCTTATCTTCGGTGGGAGGAGGGTACGAGCAGTACTTC
size: .; J: TRBJ1-1; D: .; V: TRBV28; CDR3: CASRLQILNTEAFF; DNA: TGTGCCAGTAGATTACAGATACTGAACACTGAAGCTTTCTTT
size: .; J: TRBJ1-4; D: .; V: TRBV7-9; CDR3: CASSLAQEHEKLFF; DNA: TGTGCCAGCAGCTTAGCCCAGGAACATGAAAAACTGTTTTTT
size: .; J: TRBJ2-1; D: .; V: TRBV7-6; CDR3: CASSFRYNEQFF; DNA: TGTGCCAGCAGCTTTAGATACAATGAGCAGTTCTTC
size: .; J: TRBJ1-4; D: .; V: TRBV27; CDR3: CASSPKGQRLSNEKLFF; DNA: TGTGCCAGCAGTCCAAAAGGACAGAGACTTTCTAATGAAAAACTGTTTTTT
size: .; J: TRBJ2-5; D: .; V: TRBV4-3; CDR3: CASSPNRNQETQYF; DNA: TGCGCCAGCAGCCCTAACAGGAACCAAGAGACCCAGTACTTC
size: few; J: TRBJ1-5; D: .; V: TRBV10-2; CDR3: CASSEGANQPQHF; DNA: TGCGCCAGCAGTGAGGGGGCTAATCAGCCCCAGCATTTT
size: .; J: TRBJ1-2; D: TRBD1; V: TRBV11-2; CDR3: CASSLRTGVNYGYTF; DNA: TGTGCCAGCAGCTTAAGGACAGGGGTCAACTATGGCTACACCTTC
size: .; J: TRBJ2-2; D: TRBD2; V: TRBV10-3; CDR3: CAIKTSGNTGELFF; DNA: TGTGCCATCAAGACTAGCGGGAACACCGGGGAGCTGTTTTTT
size: .; J: TRBJ2-5; D: TRBD1; V: TRBV7-9; CDR3: CASSAPPGQGQETQYF; DNA: TGTGCCAGCAGCGCGCCCCCGGGACAGGGCCAAGAGACCCAGTACTTC
size: .; J: TRBJ2-1; D: TRBD2; V: TRBV15; CDR3: CATSRERSGASYNEQFF; DNA: TGTGCCACCAGCAGAGAACGTAGCGGGGCCTCCTACAATGAGCAGTTCTTC
size: .; J: TRBJ1-1; D: TRBD1; V: TRBV12-5; CDR3: CASGLVRDSLLDAFF; DNA: TGTGCTAGTGGTTTGGTACGGGACAGCCTCCTTGATGCTTTCTTT
size: .; J: TRBJ2-5; D: TRBD2; V: TRBV6-6; CDR3: CASSYMAGEETQYF; DNA: TGTGCCAGCAGTTACATGGCGGGAGAAGAGACCCAGTACTTC
size: once; J: TRBJ1-2; D: TRBD1; V: TRBV6-5; CDR3: CASSYGQGNYGYTF; DNA: TGTGCCAGCAGTTACGGACAGGGCAACTATGGCTACACCTTC
size: .; J: TRBJ2-1; D: TRBD2; V: TRBV7-2; CDR3: CASSSSASGRVNEQFF; DNA: TGTGCCAGCAGCTCCTCCGCTAGCGGGAGGGTAAATGAGCAGTTCTTC
size: .; J: TRBJ2-1; D: TRBD2; V: TRBV7-3; CDR3: CASSLGLAGYNEQFF; DNA: TGTGCCAGCAGCTTAGGCCTAGCGGGGTACAATGAGCAGTTCTTC
size: .; J: TRBJ1-5; D: .; V: TRBV18; CDR3: CASSPFRGGNQPQHF; DNA: TGTGCCAGCTCACCATTCCGGGGAGGCAATCAGCCCCAGCATTTT
size: .; J: TRBJ1-1; D: .; V: TRBV7-3; CDR3: CASSLTPGAGTEAFF; DNA: TGTGCCAGCAGCTTAACTCCGGGGGCTGGCACTGAAGCTTTCTTT
size: .; J: TRBJ2-1; D: .; V: TRBV7-3; CDR3: CASSLMGGASVNEQFF; DNA: TGTGCCAGCAGCTTAATGGGGGGAGCTAGCGTCAATGAGCAGTTCTTC
size: .; J: TRBJ2-5; D: TRBD2; V: TRBV2; CDR3: CASSREGVGRETQYF; DNA: TGTGCCAGCTCGAGGGAGGGAGTCGGGAGAGAGACCCAGTACTTC
size: .; J: TRBJ2-3; D: .; V: TRBV28; CDR3: CASSPLEDTQYF; DNA: TGTGCCAGCAGTCCCTTGGAAGATACGCAGTATTTT
size: .; J: TRBJ1-2; D: .; V: TRBV6-1; CDR3: CASSVSGLNYGYTF; DNA: TGTGCCAGCAGTGTCTCAGGGCTTAACTATGGCTACACCTTC
size: .; J: TRBJ2-3; D: .; V: TRBV9; CDR3: CASSVVKGGTDTQYF; DNA: TGTGCCAGCAGCGTAGTTAAAGGGGGCACAGATACGCAGTATTTT
size: .; J: TRBJ2-7; D: .; V: TRBV6-1; CDR3: CASSEQGVYEQYF; DNA: TGTGCCAGCAGTGAACAGGGAGTCTACGAGCAGTACTTC
size: .; J: TRBJ2-7; D: TRBD2; V: TRBV4-1; CDR3: CASSHRPGLAEGGYEQYF; DNA: TGCGCCAGCAGCCATCGACCGGGACTAGCGGAAGGGGGCTACGAGCAGTACTTC
size: .; J: TRBJ2-5; D: .; V: TRBV19; CDR3: CASSIMIQYF; DNA: TGTGCCAGTAGTATTATGATCCAGTACTTC
size: once; J: TRBJ2-1; D: .; V: TRBV9; CDR3: CASSPRDLRKQFF; DNA: TGTGCCAGCAGCCCCCGGGACCTTAGAAAGCAGTTCTTC
size: .; J: TRBJ1-2; D: TRBD1; V: TRBV11-2; CDR3: CASSKDRGLDGYTF; DNA: TGTGCCAGCAGCAAGGACAGGGGGTTGGATGGCTACACCTTC
size: few; J: TRBJ1-1; D: .; V: TRBV10-3; CDR3: CAISGVLYTEAFF; DNA: TGTGCCATCAGTGGGGTCTTGTACACTGAAGCTTTCTTT
size: .; J: TRBJ1-4; D: .; V: TRBV28; CDR3: CASSSRVMNEKLFF; DNA: TGTGCCAGCAGTTCCAGGGTTATGAACGAAAAACTGTTTTTT
size: .; J: TRBJ2-1; D: .; V: TRBV2; CDR3: CASSPRTALYNEQFF; DNA: TGTGCCAGCAGTCCACGTACAGCGTTATACAATGAGCAGTTCTTC
size: few; J: TRBJ2-7; D: .; V: TRBV6-5; CDR3: CASTGGGPTYEQYF; DNA: TGTGCCAGCACGGGGGGCGGCCCGACCTACGAGCAGTACTTC
size: .; J: TRBJ1-1; D: TRBD1; V: TRBV25-1; CDR3: CASTGTGGTEAFF; DNA: TGTGCCAGCACCGGGACAGGGGGCACTGAAGCTTTCTTT
size: once; J: TRBJ2-7; D: .; V: TRBV12-5; CDR3: CASGLGLSYEQYF; DNA: TGTGCTAGTGGTTTGGGGCTATCCTACGAGCAGTACTTC
size: .; J: TRBJ1-5; D: .; V: TRBV21-1; CDR3: CASRDHYSNQPQHF; DNA: TGTGCCAGCAGGGACCACTATAGCAATCAGCCCCAGCATTTT
size: .; J: TRBJ1-1; D: .; V: TRBV6-5; CDR3: CASSYSRGSEAFF; DNA: TGTGCCAGCAGTTACTCGAGGGGCTCTGAAGCTTTCTTT
size: .; J: TRBJ1-1; D: TRBD1; V: TRBV20-1; CDR3: CSADRGTEAFF; DNA: TGCAGTGCTGACAGGGGCACTGAAGCTTTCTTT
size: .; J: TRBJ2-3; D: .; V: TRBV4-2; CDR3: CASSQGERRRTDTQYF; DNA: TGTGCCAGCAGCCAAGGGGAGAGACGGCGCACAGATACGCAGTATTTT
size: .; J: TRBJ1-5; D: .; V: TRBV19; CDR3: CASAGPNKRQPQHF; DNA: TGTGCCAGTGCCGGGCCCAATAAGAGGCAGCCCCAGCATTTT
size: .; J: TRBJ2-1; D: .; V: TRBV28; CDR3: CASRGRFRGGEQFF; DNA: TGTGCCAGCAGGGGGCGTTTCAGAGGCGGTGAGCAGTTCTTC
size: .; J: TRBJ2-7; D: .; V: TRBV7-9; CDR3: CASSVLEVPYEQYF; DNA: TGTGCCAGCAGCGTACTGGAGGTACCCTACGAGCAGTACTTC
size: .; J: TRBJ2-1; D: TRBD2; V: TRBV7-7; CDR3: CASSLGTSSNEQFF; DNA: TGTGCCAGCAGCTTAGGGACTAGCTCCAATGAGCAGTTCTTC
size: .; J: TRBJ2-5; D: TRBD2; V: TRBV5-6; CDR3: CASSFHSSGQETQYF; DNA: TGTGCCAGCAGCTTCCATTCTAGCGGCCAAGAGACCCAGTACTTC
size: .; J: TRBJ1-5; D: .; V: TRBV6-1; CDR3: CASTRAGGDQPQHF; DNA: TGTGCCAGCACCCGAGCAGGAGGGGATCAGCCCCAGCATTTT
size: .; J: TRBJ2-7; D: .; V: TRBV30; CDR3: CAWTATSYEQYF; DNA: TGTGCCTGGACGGCCACTTCCTACGAGCAGTACTTC